This is a list of T cell receptor beta chains from one sample in a study of cytomegalovirus exposure and HLA in healthy donors. The repertoire was sequenced with immunoSEQ multiplex PCR; TCRdb's copy has only in-frame clones and lacks some. The sample yields 150,000 to 200,000 clones, more than 70% seen once. The sequenced material came from PBMCs. Receptor source: a man between 18 and 35 years old in good health and CMV-seropositive. Both conserved end residues are part of each CDR3. The order of the fields is V gene, clone size, J gene, D gene, CDR3 protein, CDR3 DNA. D genes are given only for firm matches. Only some rows state a clone size, as once, few, many or a class for expanded clones.

V: TRBV10-1; size: -; J: TRBJ2-2; D: -; CDR3: CASSLNTGELFF; DNA: TGCGCCAGCAGCCTGAACACCGGGGAGCTGTTTTTT
V: TRBV11-2; size: -; J: TRBJ2-5; D: -; CDR3: CASSPTPSGRETQYF; DNA: TGTGCCAGCAGCCCAACCCCCAGCGGCCGAGAGACCCAGTACTTC
V: TRBV23-1; size: -; J: TRBJ2-1; D: -; CDR3: CASSHNSAAVGNEQFF; DNA: TGCGCCAGCAGCCACAATTCAGCGGCCGTCGGAAATGAGCAGTTCTTC
V: TRBV30; size: -; J: TRBJ2-3; D: -; CDR3: CAWSFLRGDTQYF; DNA: TGTGCCTGGAGTTTTTTACGGGGAGATACGCAGTATTTT
V: TRBV7-2; size: -; J: TRBJ2-2; D: -; CDR3: CASSFVLGDTGELFF; DNA: TGTGCCAGCAGCTTTGTGCTCGGGGACACCGGGGAGCTGTTTTTT
V: TRBV5-4; size: -; J: TRBJ2-1; D: TRBD2; CDR3: CASSLAVAGDNEQFF; DNA: TGTGCCAGCAGCTTGGCCGTAGCGGGAGACAATGAGCAGTTCTTC
V: TRBV7-9; size: -; J: TRBJ2-1; D: TRBD2; CDR3: CASDPVGLAQHRLNNEQFF; DNA: TGTGCCAGCGACCCGGTAGGACTAGCGCAACACAGATTAAACAATGAGCAGTTCTTC
V: TRBV2; size: -; J: TRBJ2-5; D: -; CDR3: CASSTPGMGETQYF; DNA: TGTGCCAGCAGTACCCCGGGAATGGGGGAGACCCAGTACTTC
V: TRBV7-9; size: -; J: TRBJ2-5; D: -; CDR3: CASSFPPGGRVQETQYF; DNA: TGTGCCAGCAGCTTTCCCCCCGGCGGTCGGGTCCAAGAGACCCAGTACTTC
V: TRBV29-1; size: -; J: TRBJ1-1; D: TRBD1; CDR3: CSVVRDRATEAFF; DNA: TGCAGCGTTGTCCGGGACAGGGCCACTGAAGCTTTCTTT
V: TRBV5-1; size: -; J: TRBJ2-4; D: TRBD2; CDR3: CASSLSAGVLGNIQYF; DNA: TGCGCCAGCAGCTTGTCAGCGGGAGTCCTAGGGAACATTCAGTACTTC
V: TRBV5-1; size: -; J: TRBJ2-5; D: -; CDR3: CASSLNQGTLQETQYF; DNA: TGCGCCAGCAGCTTGAATCAGGGGACCCTACAAGAGACCCAGTACTTC
V: TRBV7-9; size: few; J: TRBJ2-7; D: TRBD2; CDR3: CASSRTSGVSYEQYF; DNA: TGTGCCAGCAGCCGTACTAGCGGGGTCTCCTACGAGCAGTACTTC
V: TRBV27; size: -; J: TRBJ2-1; D: TRBD2; CDR3: CASSATSEKQFF; DNA: TGTGCCAGCAGTGCGACTAGCGAGAAGCAGTTCTTC
V: TRBV7-9; size: -; J: TRBJ2-5; D: TRBD2; CDR3: CASSLGGGKETQYF; DNA: TGTGCCAGCAGCTTAGGCGGGGGGAAAGAGACCCAGTACTTC
V: TRBV10-1; size: -; J: TRBJ2-3; D: TRBD2; CDR3: CASSPGLAGNTQYF; DNA: TGCGCCAGCAGTCCGGGACTAGCGGGAAACACGCAGTATTTT
V: TRBV6-6; size: -; J: TRBJ2-5; D: TRBD2; CDR3: CASSSRRGGAQYF; DNA: TGTGCCAGCAGTTCCCGGAGGGGAGGGGCCCAGTACTTC
V: TRBV7-9; size: -; J: TRBJ2-2; D: TRBD2; CDR3: CASSLASAGSLAGELFF; DNA: TGTGCCAGCAGCTTAGCGTCAGCGGGATCCCTCGCCGGGGAGCTGTTTTTT
V: TRBV30; size: -; J: TRBJ2-3; D: TRBD2; CDR3: CAWTSGLSADTQYF; DNA: TGTGCCTGGACTAGCGGGCTTTCAGCAGATACGCAGTATTTT
V: TRBV11-2; size: -; J: TRBJ2-5; D: TRBD1; CDR3: CASSRDRGTQYF; DNA: TGTGCCAGCAGTCGAGACAGGGGGACCCAGTACTTC
V: TRBV6-5; size: -; J: TRBJ1-2; D: -; CDR3: CASSWGPQGGYGYTF; DNA: TGTGCCAGCAGTTGGGGTCCTCAGGGCGGCTATGGCTACACCTTC
V: TRBV7-9; size: -; J: TRBJ2-5; D: TRBD2; CDR3: CASSLNLAGEETQYF; DNA: TGTGCCAGCAGCTTAAACCTAGCGGGTGAAGAGACCCAGTACTTC
V: TRBV6-1; size: few; J: TRBJ2-3; D: -; CDR3: CASSERDTQYF; DNA: TGTGCCAGCAGTGAGCGCGATACGCAGTATTTT
V: TRBV2; size: -; J: TRBJ1-5; D: -; CDR3: CASSYSYSNQPQHF; DNA: TGTGCCAGCAGTTACAGTTATAGCAATCAGCCCCAGCATTTT
V: TRBV6-1; size: -; J: TRBJ2-7; D: -; CDR3: CASSELGTLPSYEQYF; DNA: TGTGCCAGCAGTGAACTGGGTACACTACCTTCCTACGAGCAGTACTTC
V: TRBV27; size: -; J: TRBJ1-5; D: -; CDR3: CASRPEGLGQPQHF; DNA: TGTGCCAGCAGGCCAGAGGGTTTAGGACAGCCCCAGCATTTT
V: TRBV18; size: once; J: TRBJ2-5; D: TRBD2; CDR3: CASSPLPSLAEETQYF; DNA: TGTGCCAGCTCACCACTCCCATCCCTAGCGGAAGAGACCCAGTACTTC